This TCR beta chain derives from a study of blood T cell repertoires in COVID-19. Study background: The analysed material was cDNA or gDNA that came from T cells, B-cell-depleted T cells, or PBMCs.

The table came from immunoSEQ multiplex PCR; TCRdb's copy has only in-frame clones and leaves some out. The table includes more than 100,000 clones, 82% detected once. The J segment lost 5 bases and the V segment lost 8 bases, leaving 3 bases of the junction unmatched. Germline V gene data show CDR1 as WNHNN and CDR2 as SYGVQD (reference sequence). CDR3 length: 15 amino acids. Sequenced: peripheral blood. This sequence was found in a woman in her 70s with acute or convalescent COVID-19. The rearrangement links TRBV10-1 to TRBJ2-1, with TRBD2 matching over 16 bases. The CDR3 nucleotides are TGCGCCAGCTCGGGACTAGCGGGGGGGAACAATGAGCAGTTCTTC. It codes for CASSGLAGGNNEQFF.